The 32 T cell receptor beta chains below come from one sample, sequenced in a study of T cell responses to AZD1222 COVID-19 vaccine. Only in-frame clones appear in the TCRdb table, and some are missing; sequencing was by immunoSEQ multiplex PCR. The sample lists around 150,000 clones; around nine tenths were seen once. This sample comprised peripheral blood, obtained on day 0 of AZD1222 vaccination. These receptors were taken from an adult in good health.

The V and J genes are TRBV24-1 and TRBJ2-7; D is undetermined. This CDR3 region has 12 residues. Germline CDR1 is KGHDR and CDR2 is SFDVKD. The V gene lost 4 bases and the J gene lost 4 bases, with 7 bases spanning the gap. CDR3 protein: CATSEGSYEQYF. CDR3 in DNA: TGTGCCACCAGTGAAGGGTCGTACGAGCAGTACTTC.

V is TRBV14 and J is TRBJ1-2; 7 nucleotides line up with TRBD1. The trim removed 0 bases at V and 4 bases at J, leaving 11 bases unmatched. The germline CDR1 and CDR2 sequences are SGHDN and FVKESK. The CDR3 is 17 residues long. The CDR3 reads CASSQDPAGGRGYGYTF. CDR3 in DNA: TGTGCCAGCAGCCAAGATCCGGCAGGGGGGAGAGGCTATGGCTACACCTTC.

CDR3 sequence (DNA): TGTGCCAGCACCTTTCTTTCCGGGACATCGAACACTGAAGCTTTCTTT. It codes for CASTFLSGTSNTEAFF. This chain joins TRBV28 and TRBJ1-1; D possibly corresponds to TRBD1 (6 bases). CDR3 length: 16 amino acids. V lost 7 bases to trimming and J lost 1 base, with 19 bases between them. CDR1 is MDHEN and CDR2 is SYDVKM in the germline V gene. The variable domain in full, with the rest retrieved from reference TRBV28 and TRBJ1-1, is DVKVTQSSRYLVKRTGEKVFLECVQDMDHENMFWYRQDPGLGLRLIYFSYDVKMKEKGDIPEGYSVSREKKERFSLILESASTNQTSMYLCASTFLSGTSNTEAFFGQGTRLTVV.

The chain uses TRBV29-1 and TRBJ1-1, with a tentative D call TRBD1 (6 bases). The germline CDR1 and CDR2 sequences are SQVTM and ANQGSEA. With 7 bases removed from V and 8 bases from J, the gap between germline ends came to 17 bases. This CDR3 is 12 amino acids long. The CDR3: CSARTGGQEAFF. CDR3 sequence (DNA): TGCAGCGCACGAACAGGAGGACAGGAAGCTTTCTTT. The full variable domain, its missing parts supplied by reference TRBV29-1 and TRBJ1-1, is SAVISQKPSRDICQRGTSLTIQCQVDSQVTMMFWYRQQPGQSLTLIATANQGSEATYESGFVIDKFPISRPNLTFSTLTVSNMSPEDSSIYLCSARTGGQEAFFGQGTRLTVV.

This chain joins TRBV2 and TRBJ2-5, with 10 positions matching TRBD1. Germline lookup yields CDR1 SNHLY and CDR2 FYNNEI. V lost 7 bases and J lost 11; bases outside the gene matches: 10. The CDR3 is 13 residues long. The CDR3 DNA reads TGTGCCAGCACCCCGCCGGGACAGGGGCCGCAGTACTTC. It is translated as CASTPPGQGPQYF.

CDR3 loop: CASSSRDGLRTEAFF. In DNA form, the CDR3 reads TGTGCCAGCAGCTCCCGGGACGGACTGAGGACTGAAGCTTTCTTT. This chain uses TRBV5-4 with TRBJ1-1; a possible D gene is TRBD1 (5 bases). The V gene lost 3 bases and the J gene lost 5 bases, with 17 bases spanning the gap. Germline values: CDR1 SGHNT, CDR2 YYREEE (reference sequence). The CDR3 is made up of 15 amino acids. Variable domain in full (rest from reference TRBV5-4 and TRBJ1-1): ETGVTQSPTHLIKTRGQQVTLRCSSQSGHNTVSWYQQALGQGPQFIFQYYREEENGRGNFPPRFSGLQFPNYSSELNVNALELDDSALYLCASSSRDGLRTEAFFGQGTRLTVV.

This chain uses TRBV3-1 (or the pseudogene TRBV3-2) with TRBJ2-3; D gene unclear. Trimming pared 1 base from V and 2 bases from J, leaving 10 bases between. There are 15 residues in the CDR3. Germline V gives CDR1 LGHDT, CDR2 YNNKEL (reference sequence). CDR3 sequence reads: CASSQVWTTTDTQYF. CDR3 DNA sequence: TGTGCCAGCAGCCAAGTCTGGACCACCACAGATACGCAGTATTTT.

This clone was recorded only once. The gene calls are TRBV10-3 and TRBJ2-3, with 7 bases that match TRBD2. With 3 bases clipped from V and 0 bases from J, the junction kept 6 bases outside the gene matches. The CDR3 consists of 16 residues. CDR1 and CDR2 (germline): ENHRY, SYGVKD. CDR3 residues: CAISEPGGPSTDTQYF. Written as DNA, the CDR3 is TGTGCCATCAGTGAACCGGGAGGACCTAGCACAGATACGCAGTATTTT.

This clone has a single count. The chain employs TRBV3-1 (or the pseudogene TRBV3-2) and TRBJ2-7, with 7 bases identical to TRBD2. The ends lost 4 bases at V and 9 bases at J; junction bases unmatched: 9. The CDR3 contains 13 residues. The germline V gene encodes CDR1 LGHDT and CDR2 YNNKEL (reference sequence). The CDR3 loop is CASSPSPSGVQYF. In DNA, the CDR3 is TGTGCCAGCAGCCCCTCCCCAAGCGGGGTGCAGTACTTC.

The chain has TRBV2 and TRBJ1-1; D is possibly TRBD1 (6 bases). This CDR3 spans 13 amino acids. Trimming took off 6 bases at V and 1 base at J, with 9 bases between the two ends. CDR1 is SNHLY, CDR2 FYNNEI, per germline. This CDR3 reads CASSPTGNTEAFF. Here the CDR3 DNA reads TGTGCCAGCAGCCCGACAGGGAACACTGAAGCTTTCTTT.

The J gene is TRBJ2-7, the V gene TRBV28; D possibly corresponds to TRBD2 (6 bases). Looked up from germline, CDR1 is MDHEN and CDR2 is SYDVKM. The CDR3 runs to 15 residues. Trimming shortened V by 8 bases and J by 0 bases, and 17 bases separated the two germline ends. Written as DNA, the CDR3 is TGTGCCAGCGGCTCTTGGGGGAGGTCCTCCTACGAGCAGTACTTC. Translation: CASGSWGRSSYEQYF.

J is TRBJ1-2 and V is TRBV2; the match to TRBD1 covers 7 bases. This CDR3 has 14 amino acids. CDR1 is SNHLY, CDR2 FYNNEI, per germline. The V and J ends lost 4 bases and 4 bases, in that order; junction bases with no gene match: 6. CDR3: CASSAIRDSYGYTF. As DNA, the CDR3 is TGTGCCAGCAGTGCCATAAGGGACAGCTATGGCTACACCTTC.

J is TRBJ2-1 and V is TRBV5-1; D is perhaps TRBD2 (7 bases). The germline gives CDR1 SGHRS, CDR2 YFSETQ. This CDR3 comprises 17 residues. V was cut by 4 bases and J by 3 bases, with 20 bases left in between. The CDR3 coding sequence is TGCGCCAGCAGCGGCCCCCGTGGGGGGGCTAACTACAATGAGCAGTTCTTC. Its translation: CASSGPRGGANYNEQFF.

The chain recombines TRBV30 with TRBJ1-5; TRBD1 is a possible D gene (6 bases). Between the trimmed V and J ends, which lost 1 base and 4 bases, there was a span of 11 bases. Germline CDR1 GTSNPN, CDR2 SVGIG (reference sequence). The CDR3 has 14 residues. This CDR3 is CAWSEMDRNQPQHF. DNA of the CDR3: TGTGCCTGGAGTGAGATGGACAGAAATCAGCCCCAGCATTTT. Using reference TRBV30 and TRBJ1-5 for the parts outside the CDR3, the full variable domain is SQTIHQWPATLVQPVGSPLSLECTVEGTSNPNLYWYRQAAGRGLQLLFYSVGIGQISSEVPQNLSASRPQDRQFILSSKKLLLSDSGFYLCAWSEMDRNQPQHFGDGTRLSIL.

The V and J genes are TRBV19 and TRBJ1-1; maybe TRBD1 (5 bases). V was trimmed by 3 bases and J by 1 base, leaving 9 bases between them. This CDR3 contains 14 residues. CDR1 is LNHDA, CDR2 SQIVND, per germline (reference sequence). The CDR3 protein is CASSIGAANTEAFF. The DNA for the CDR3 is TGTGCCAGTAGTATCGGGGCGGCGAACACTGAAGCTTTCTTT.

This sequence joins TRBV6-2 or TRBV6-3 and TRBJ2-1; 12 bases map to TRBD2. The trim removed 4 bases at V and 5 bases at J, leaving 9 bases unmatched. This CDR3 is 17 amino acids long. Per germline, CDR1 MNHEY and CDR2 SVGEGT. DNA of the CDR3: TGTGCCAGCAGTTCTCCCCGACTAGCGGGAGCAGACAATGAGCAGTTCTTC. Translated, it gives CASSSPRLAGADNEQFF.

The chain uses TRBV5-4 and TRBJ1-1; D perhaps matches TRBD1 (5 bases). The germline V gene has CDR1 SGHNT and CDR2 YYREEE (reference sequence). The CDR3 extends over 15 amino acids. V lost 2 bases and J 1 base, leaving 12 bases between the germline ends. The CDR3 region is CASSFREGWNTEAFF. In DNA form, the CDR3 reads TGTGCCAGCAGCTTCAGGGAGGGATGGAACACTGAAGCTTTCTTT. The full variable domain, its missing parts supplied by reference TRBV5-4 and TRBJ1-1, is ETGVTQSPTHLIKTRGQQVTLRCSSQSGHNTVSWYQQALGQGPQFIFQYYREEENGRGNFPPRFSGLQFPNYSSELNVNALELDDSALYLCASSFREGWNTEAFFGQGTRLTVV.

This clone has a single count. The chain uses TRBV5-4 and TRBJ2-7; 8 bases align to TRBD2. Looked up from germline, CDR1 is SGHNT and CDR2 is YYREEE (reference sequence). The CDR3 is 14 amino acids. The J segment lost 7 bases and the V segment lost 2 bases, leaving 8 bases of the junction unmatched. CDR3 coding DNA: TGTGCCAGCAGCTTCCCGGGGGGGAGGTATGAGCAGTACTTC. Encoded protein: CASSFPGGRYEQYF. Using reference TRBV5-4 and TRBJ2-7 for the parts outside the CDR3, the full variable domain is ETGVTQSPTHLIKTRGQQVTLRCSSQSGHNTVSWYQQALGQGPQFIFQYYREEENGRGNFPPRFSGLQFPNYSSELNVNALELDDSALYLCASSFPGGRYEQYFGPGTRLTVT.

The chain uses TRBV13 and TRBJ2-7, with D perhaps TRBD1 (6 bases). The CDR3 extends over 14 amino acids. Trimming removed 3 bases from V and 1 base from J, with 10 bases in between. CDR1 and CDR2 (germline): PRHDT, FYEKMQ (reference sequence). Here the CDR3 reads CASSLGDISYEQYF. The CDR3 nucleotides are TGTGCCAGCAGCTTGGGGGACATATCCTACGAGCAGTACTTC. The variable domain in full, completed from reference TRBV13 and TRBJ2-7, reads AAGVIQSPRHLIKEKRETATLKCYPIPRHDTVYWYQQGPGQDPQFLISFYEKMQSDKGSIPDRFSAQQFSDYHSELNMSSLELGDSALYFCASSLGDISYEQYFGPGTRLTVT.

The V gene is TRBV5-5, the J gene TRBJ1-1; D remains ambiguous. V lost 4 bases and J lost 7, with 11 bases in between. Germline V gene data show CDR1 as SGHKS and CDR2 as YYEKEE (reference sequence). The CDR3 is 12 residues long. The CDR3 region is CASSRRIGEAFF. In nucleotides, the CDR3 is TGTGCCAGCAGCCGGAGGATCGGTGAAGCTTTCTTT.

This sequence joins TRBV2 and TRBJ1-5; perhaps TRBD1 as D (5 bases). Trimming stripped 8 bases from V and 4 bases from J, with 12 bases between. The CDR3 length is 13 residues. Germline V CDR1 and CDR2: SNHLY, FYNNEI. The CDR3 nucleotides read TGTGCCAGCGGGGGGACCTCTAATCAGCCCCAGCATTTT. Amino acids: CASGGTSNQPQHF.

This chain connects TRBV5-6 to TRBJ1-2; tentative D call: TRBD1 (5 bases). This CDR3 has 18 residues. Germline V gene sequence: CDR1 SGHDT, CDR2 YYEEEE. Trimming removed 3 bases from V and 7 bases from J, with 28 bases in between. The CDR3 region is CASSCPMGVYPMPCGYTF. CDR3 nucleotide sequence: TGTGCCAGCAGCTGCCCGATGGGGGTATACCCTATGCCCTGTGGCTACACCTTC.

V is TRBV7-3 and J is TRBJ1-5; TRBD1 is a possible D gene (5 bases). This CDR3 comprises 15 residues. V was shortened by 5 bases and J by 5 bases, with 16 bases between the two germline ends. CDR1 and CDR2 (germline): SGHTA, FQGTGA. The CDR3 loop reads CASSVRHRTDQPQHF. CDR3 nucleotide sequence: TGTGCCAGCAGCGTCAGACACAGGACGGATCAGCCCCAGCATTTT. Combining the CDR3 with reference TRBV7-3 and TRBJ1-5 gives the whole variable domain GAGVSQTPSNKVTEKGKYVELRCDPISGHTALYWYRQSLGQGPEFLIYFQGTGAADDSGLPNDRFFAVRPEGSVSTLKIQRTERGDSAVYLCASSVRHRTDQPQHFGDGTRLSIL.

The chain recombines TRBV6-5 with TRBJ2-5; 12 bases are a match to TRBD2. With 7 bases clipped from V and 5 bases from J, the junction kept 2 bases outside the gene matches. The CDR3 sequence is 13 residues long. Germline CDR1 and CDR2: MNHEY and SVGAGI. Written as DNA, the CDR3 is TGTGCCAGCAACCTAGCGGGAGGGGAGACCCAGTACTTC. Its protein product is CASNLAGGETQYF.

This clone has just one count. The genes are TRBV2 and TRBJ2-1, with D possibly TRBD2 on 5 matching bases. Germline lookup yields CDR1 SNHLY and CDR2 FYNNEI. V lost 7 bases to trimming and J lost 5 bases, with 12 bases between them. This CDR3 is built from 13 residues. As DNA, the CDR3 is TGTGCCAGCACCTATGAGAGGGACAATGAGCAGTTCTTC. Its protein product is CASTYERDNEQFF.

The rearrangement links TRBV7-2 to TRBJ1-4; D is possibly TRBD1 (6 bases). The germline gives CDR1 SGHTA, CDR2 FQGNSA. V lost 2 bases and J 3 bases, leaving 10 bases between the germline ends. There are 15 residues in the CDR3. The chain's CDR3 is CASSLNGGPNEKLFF. The DNA for the CDR3 is TGTGCCAGCAGCTTAAATGGGGGGCCTAATGAAAAACTGTTTTTT.

The V and J genes are TRBV12-5 and TRBJ1-4, with TRBD1 as a possible D gene (5 bases). Trimming took 5 bases from V and 12 from J, leaving 19 bases between them. Looked up from germline, CDR1 is LGHNT and CDR2 is FRNRAP. This CDR3 contains 14 residues. CDR3 bases: TGTGCTAGTGGTCCTGGGGGGATAGGGGAACAACTGTTTTTT. Amino acids: CASGPGGIGEQLFF.

This rearrangement joins TRBV5-1 to TRBJ2-7, with 13 bases fitting TRBD2. CDR1 is SGHRS and CDR2 is YFSETQ in the germline V gene. The CDR3 consists of 15 residues. V lost 4 bases to trimming and J lost 6 bases; unmatched junction nucleotides: 7. The CDR3 loop reads CASSQGLAGLSEQYF. For the CDR3, the DNA is TGCGCCAGCAGCCAGGGACTAGCGGGGCTAAGCGAGCAGTACTTC. Looking up the rest from reference TRBV5-1 and TRBJ2-7 gives the full variable domain: KAGVTQTPRYLIKTRGQQVTLSCSPISGHRSVSWYQQTPGQGLQFLFEYFSETQRNKGNFPGRFSGRQFSNSRSEMNVSTLELGDSALYLCASSQGLAGLSEQYFGPGTRLTVT.

The gene calls are TRBV28 and TRBJ1-6; a possible D gene is TRBD1 (5 bases). Germline V gene data show CDR1 as MDHEN and CDR2 as SYDVKM. Trimming removed 6 bases from V and 6 bases from J, with 9 bases in between. The CDR3 length is 13 residues. The CDR3 region is CASSPGFNSPLHF. In DNA, the CDR3 is TGTGCCAGCAGCCCAGGGTTTAATTCACCCCTCCACTTT. The full variable domain, rest sourced from reference TRBV28 and TRBJ1-6, is DVKVTQSSRYLVKRTGEKVFLECVQDMDHENMFWYRQDPGLGLRLIYFSYDVKMKEKGDIPEGYSVSREKKERFSLILESASTNQTSMYLCASSPGFNSPLHFGNGTRLTVT.

The V gene is TRBV30, the J gene TRBJ2-5, with 7 bases that match TRBD1. Germline assignment: CDR1 GTSNPN and CDR2 SVGIG (reference sequence). The CDR3 runs to 14 residues. V shed 0 bases, J shed 5 bases, and the junction held 6 bases outside the gene matches. The CDR3: CAWSVGTVPETQYF. For the CDR3, the DNA is TGTGCCTGGAGTGTGGGGACAGTCCCGGAGACCCAGTACTTC.

V usage is TRBV4-3 and J usage is TRBJ1-6; D is possibly TRBD1 (6 bases). Germline CDR1 LGHNA, CDR2 YSLEER. The CDR3 has 13 residues. The germline V and J ends were trimmed by 0 bases and 16 bases, with 13 bases remaining between them. CDR3 sequence reads: CASSQEANRALHF. As DNA, the CDR3 is TGCGCCAGCAGCCAAGAAGCGAACAGGGCGCTCCACTTT.

This rearrangement joins TRBV19 to TRBJ1-2; the match to TRBD1 covers 7 bases. V dropped 6 bases and J dropped 4; count of bases not matched to a gene: 2. This CDR3 has 12 amino acids. Germline loops: CDR1 LNHDA, CDR2 SQIVND (reference sequence). The CDR3 DNA reads as TGTGCCAGTAGACAGGGGAGCTATGGCTACACCTTC. It encodes CASRQGSYGYTF.